The 11 T cell receptor beta chains in this list originate from one sample, sequenced in a study of OX40 agonist ivuxolimab in advanced cancers. Here immunoSEQ multiplex PCR was the method, and the copy in TCRdb shows in-frame clones only, minus some. This table has approximately 87,000 clones, 88% appearing once. The sequenced sample was CD4+ or CD8+ T cells sorted from blood, obtained in a trial of the OX40 agonist ivuxolimab. These receptors came from an adult with an advanced solid tumor such as melanoma, head and neck, liver or kidney cancer.

This clone was detected only once. The chain couples TRBV5-1 to TRBJ1-1; 9 nucleotides line up with TRBD1. With V trimmed by 3 bases and J by 1 base, 4 bases remained unmatched. This CDR3 is 15 amino acids long. The germline V gene encodes CDR1 SGHRS and CDR2 YFSETQ. The CDR3 DNA reads TGCGCCAGCAGCTCCGGGACAGGGTGGAACACTGAAGCTTTCTTT. Amino acids: CASSSGTGWNTEAFF. The entire variable domain, with the rest obtained from reference TRBV5-1 and TRBJ1-1, is as follows: KAGVTQTPRYLIKTRGQQVTLSCSPISGHRSVSWYQQTPGQGLQFLFEYFSETQRNKGNFPGRFSGRQFSNSRSEMNVSTLELGDSALYLCASSSGTGWNTEAFFGQGTRLTVV.

The chain links TRBV5-5 to TRBJ1-1, with a weak D call TRBD1 (5 bases). Per germline, CDR1 SGHKS and CDR2 YYEKEE (reference sequence). Trimming pared 4 bases from V and 1 base from J, leaving 11 bases between. The CDR3 has 14 residues. CDR3 bases: TGTGCCAGCAGCCGGACACGATCGAACACTGAAGCTTTCTTT. This sequence encodes CASSRTRSNTEAFF.

This sequence joins TRBV7-9 and TRBJ2-5; 7 positions agree with TRBD1. The CDR3 length is 14 residues. Per the germline V gene, CDR1 is SEHNR and CDR2 is FQNEAQ (reference sequence). V lost 5 bases, J lost 5 bases, and 8 bases stayed unmatched. The CDR3 protein is CASSRTGQSETQYF. The CDR3 DNA reads TGTGCCAGCAGCCGAACGGGACAGTCGGAGACCCAGTACTTC. Drawing the rest from reference TRBV7-9 and TRBJ2-5, the complete variable domain is DTGVSQNPRHKITKRGQNVTFRCDPISEHNRLYWYRQTLGQGPEFLTYFQNEAQLEKSRLLSDRFSAERPKGSFSTLEIQRTEQGDSAMYLCASSRTGQSETQYFGPGTRLLVL.

CDR3 amino acids: CASSSEPGTEAFF. CDR3 coding DNA: TGCGCCAGCAGCTCCGAGCCCGGCACTGAAGCTTTCTTT. This sequence joins TRBV5-1 and TRBJ1-1; D gene unclear. V shed 3 bases and J shed 4 bases, with 10 bases lying between them. CDR1 is SGHRS, CDR2 YFSETQ, per germline. The CDR3 totals 13 residues.

The CDR3 DNA reads TGTGCCAGCACCAATTTCCAGTATTTT. It is translated as CASTNFQYF. V usage is TRBV7-2 and J usage is TRBJ2-3; D not certain. Per germline, CDR1 SGHTA and CDR2 FQGNSA. The CDR3 covers 9 residues. Trimming took 7 bases from V and 12 from J, leaving 8 bases between them. The full variable domain, its missing parts supplied by reference TRBV7-2 and TRBJ2-3, is GAGVSQSPSNKVTEKGKDVELRCDPISGHTALYWYRQSLGQGLEFLIYFQGNSAPDKSGLPSDRFSAERTGGSVSTLTIQRTQQEDSAVYLCASTNFQYFGPGTRLTVL.

The chain links TRBV28 to TRBJ2-7, with TRBD2 matching 8 bases. V was pared by 7 bases and J by 2 bases, with 4 bases of the junction left unmatched. Germline V gene data show CDR1 as MDHEN and CDR2 as SYDVKM. This CDR3 spans 13 amino acids. CDR3 in amino acids: CASNSGTPYEQYF. The CDR3 DNA follows: TGTGCCAGCAATAGCGGGACCCCCTACGAGCAGTACTTC. Using reference TRBV28 and TRBJ2-7 for the parts outside the CDR3, the full variable domain is DVKVTQSSRYLVKRTGEKVFLECVQDMDHENMFWYRQDPGLGLRLIYFSYDVKMKEKGDIPEGYSVSREKKERFSLILESASTNQTSMYLCASNSGTPYEQYFGPGTRLTVT.

The V call is TRBV18, the J call TRBJ2-3; D is possibly TRBD2 (5 bases). Trimming shortened V by 3 bases and J by 0 bases, and 10 bases separated the two germline ends. The CDR3 runs 15 residues. The V gene's germline CDR1 is KGHSH and CDR2 LQKENI. CDR3: CASSPSVTSTDTQYF. The CDR3, as DNA: TGTGCCAGCTCACCTAGCGTCACTAGCACAGATACGCAGTATTTT.

This sequence joins TRBV2 and TRBJ1-4; D might be TRBD1 (5 bases). V dropped 5 bases and J dropped 5 bases, with 12 bases sitting between them. The CDR3 is made up of 14 amino acids. The germline V gene encodes CDR1 SNHLY and CDR2 FYNNEI. In DNA form, the CDR3 reads TGTGCCAGCAGTTACGGGCCAGGGAATGAAAAACTGTTTTTT. Encoded protein: CASSYGPGNEKLFF.

The DNA for the CDR3 is TGTGCCAGCCTGGGGCAGGCGGATAGCAATCAGCCCCAGCATTTT. It specifies CASLGQADSNQPQHF. This chain joins TRBV28 and TRBJ1-5, with D perhaps TRBD1 (5 bases). CDR3 length: 15 residues. Trimming took off 8 bases at V and 0 bases at J, with 14 bases between the two ends. Germline V gene sequence: CDR1 MDHEN, CDR2 SYDVKM. Full variable domain (missing parts from reference TRBV28 and TRBJ1-5): DVKVTQSSRYLVKRTGEKVFLECVQDMDHENMFWYRQDPGLGLRLIYFSYDVKMKEKGDIPEGYSVSREKKERFSLILESASTNQTSMYLCASLGQADSNQPQHFGDGTRLSIL.

This sequence joins TRBV11-3 and TRBJ2-3; the D gene is possibly TRBD2 (5 bases). Germline CDR1 reads SGHNT; CDR2 reads YENEEA. The CDR3 spans 16 residues. The V and J ends lost 1 base and 1 base respectively, with 12 bases between them. The DNA of the CDR3 is TGTGCCAGCAGCTTAGCAGGCGGGTACGGCACAGATACGCAGTATTTT. Its translation: CASSLAGGYGTDTQYF.

V usage is TRBV19 and J usage is TRBJ2-1, with a possible D match to TRBD2 (6 bases). This CDR3 is built from 15 residues. The V end was cut by 7 bases, the J end by 5 bases, with 18 bases between. Germline lookup yields CDR1 LNHDA and CDR2 SQIVND (reference sequence). The CDR3 DNA sequence: TGTGCCAGTACCCCGCGGGGCCTACAAAACAATGAGCAGTTCTTC. This gives the protein CASTPRGLQNNEQFF.